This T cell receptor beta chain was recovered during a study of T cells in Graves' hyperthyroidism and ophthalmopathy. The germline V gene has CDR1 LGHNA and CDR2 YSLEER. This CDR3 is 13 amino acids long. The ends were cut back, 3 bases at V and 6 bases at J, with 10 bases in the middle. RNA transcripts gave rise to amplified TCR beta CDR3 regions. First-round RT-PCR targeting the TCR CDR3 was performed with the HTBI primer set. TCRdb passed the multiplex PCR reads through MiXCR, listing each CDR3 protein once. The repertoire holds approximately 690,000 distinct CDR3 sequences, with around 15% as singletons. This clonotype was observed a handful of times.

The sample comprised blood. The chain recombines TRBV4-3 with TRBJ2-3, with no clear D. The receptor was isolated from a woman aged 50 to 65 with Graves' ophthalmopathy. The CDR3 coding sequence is TGCGCCAGCAGCCAGGGGTTGGGGGATACGCAGTATTTT. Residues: CASSQGLGDTQYF.